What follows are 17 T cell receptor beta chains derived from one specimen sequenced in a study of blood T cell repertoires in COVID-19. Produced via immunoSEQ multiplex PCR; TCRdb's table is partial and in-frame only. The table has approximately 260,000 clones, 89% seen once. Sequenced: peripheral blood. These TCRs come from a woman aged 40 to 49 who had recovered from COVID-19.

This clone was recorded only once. CDR3 nucleotides: TGTGCCAGCAGTTCGAGCGGGGGCCCTTACGAGCAGTACTTC. It is translated as CASSSSGGPYEQYF. The V and J genes are TRBV28 and TRBJ2-7; 8 bases match TRBD2. Germline CDR1 is MDHEN and CDR2 is SYDVKM. Trimming cost V 4 bases and J 4 bases; bases outside gene matches: 6. This CDR3 has 14 amino acids.

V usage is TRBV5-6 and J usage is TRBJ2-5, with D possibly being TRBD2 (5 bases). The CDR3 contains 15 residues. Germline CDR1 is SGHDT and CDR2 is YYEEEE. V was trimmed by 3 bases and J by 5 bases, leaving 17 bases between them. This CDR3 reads CASSWTLEGGETQYF. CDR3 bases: TGTGCCAGCAGCTGGACGTTAGAGGGCGGGGAGACCCAGTACTTC. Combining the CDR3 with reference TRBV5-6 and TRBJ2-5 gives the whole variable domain DAGVTQSPTHLIKTRGQQVTLRCSPKSGHDTVSWYQQALGQGPQFIFQYYEEEERQRGNFPDRFSGHQFPNYSSELNVNALLLGDSALYLCASSWTLEGGETQYFGPGTRLLVL.

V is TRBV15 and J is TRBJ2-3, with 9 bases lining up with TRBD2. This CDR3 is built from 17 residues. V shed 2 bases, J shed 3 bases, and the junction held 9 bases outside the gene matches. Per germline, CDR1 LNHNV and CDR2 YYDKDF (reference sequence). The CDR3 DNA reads TGTGCCACCAGCAGACCCCGGGTAGCGGGAGTAACAGATACGCAGTATTTT. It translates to CATSRPRVAGVTDTQYF.

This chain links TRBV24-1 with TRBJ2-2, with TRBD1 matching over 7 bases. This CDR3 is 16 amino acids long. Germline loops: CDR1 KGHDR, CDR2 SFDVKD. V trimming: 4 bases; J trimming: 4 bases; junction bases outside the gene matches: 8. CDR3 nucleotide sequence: TGTGCCACCAGTGACTACAGGGGAAGAGGCACCGGGGAGCTGTTTTTT. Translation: CATSDYRGRGTGELFF.

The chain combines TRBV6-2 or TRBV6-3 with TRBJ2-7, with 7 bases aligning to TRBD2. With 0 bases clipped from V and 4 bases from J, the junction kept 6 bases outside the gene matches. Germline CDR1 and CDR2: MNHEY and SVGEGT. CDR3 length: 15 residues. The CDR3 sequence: CASSYSRTRGYEQYV. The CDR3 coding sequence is TGTGCCAGCAGTTACTCTCGGACTAGGGGATACGAGCAGTACGTC.

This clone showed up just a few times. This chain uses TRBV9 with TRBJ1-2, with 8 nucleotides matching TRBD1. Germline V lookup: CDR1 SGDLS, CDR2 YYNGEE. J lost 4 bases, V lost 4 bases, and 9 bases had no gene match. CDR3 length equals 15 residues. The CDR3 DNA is TGTGCCAGCAGCCAGGGGGCAGGGGGCTCCTATGGCTACACCTTC. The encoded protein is CASSQGAGGSYGYTF.

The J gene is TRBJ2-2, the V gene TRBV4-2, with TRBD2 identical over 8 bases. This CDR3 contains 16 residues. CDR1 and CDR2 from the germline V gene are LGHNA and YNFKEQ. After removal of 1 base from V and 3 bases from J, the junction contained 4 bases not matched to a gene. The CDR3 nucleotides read TGTGCCAGCAGCCAAGTGGGACTAGACGACACCGGGGAGCTGTTTTTT. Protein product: CASSQVGLDDTGELFF.

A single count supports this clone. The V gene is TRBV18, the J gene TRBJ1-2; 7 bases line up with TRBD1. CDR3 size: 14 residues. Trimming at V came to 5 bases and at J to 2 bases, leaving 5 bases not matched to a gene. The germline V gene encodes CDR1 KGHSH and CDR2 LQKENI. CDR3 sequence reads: CASSADRANYGYTF. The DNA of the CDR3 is TGTGCCAGCTCAGCAGACAGGGCCAACTATGGCTACACCTTC.

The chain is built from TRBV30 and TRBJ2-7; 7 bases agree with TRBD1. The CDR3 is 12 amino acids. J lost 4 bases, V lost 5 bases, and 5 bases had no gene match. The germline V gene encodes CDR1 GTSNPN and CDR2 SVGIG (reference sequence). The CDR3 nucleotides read TGTGCCTGGGAACAGGGGACATACGAGCAGTACTTC. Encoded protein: CAWEQGTYEQYF.

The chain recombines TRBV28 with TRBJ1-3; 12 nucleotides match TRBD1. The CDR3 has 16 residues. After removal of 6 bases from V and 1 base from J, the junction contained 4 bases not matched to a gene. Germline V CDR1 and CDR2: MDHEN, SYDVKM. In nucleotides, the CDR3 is TGTGCCAGCAGCCGGGACAGGGGGCATTCTGGAAACACCATATATTTT. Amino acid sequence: CASSRDRGHSGNTIYF.

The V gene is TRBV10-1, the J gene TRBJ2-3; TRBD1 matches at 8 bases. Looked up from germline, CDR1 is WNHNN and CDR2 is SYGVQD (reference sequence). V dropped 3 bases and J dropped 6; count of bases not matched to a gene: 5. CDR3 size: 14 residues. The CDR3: CASSEGTGGDTQYF. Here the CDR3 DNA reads TGCGCCAGCAGTGAAGGGACAGGCGGCGATACGCAGTATTTT.

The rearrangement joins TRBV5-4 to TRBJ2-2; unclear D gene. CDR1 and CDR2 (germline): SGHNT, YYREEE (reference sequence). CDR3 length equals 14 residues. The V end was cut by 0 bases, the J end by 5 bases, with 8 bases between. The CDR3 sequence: CASSLASATGELFF. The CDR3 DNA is TGTGCCAGCAGCTTGGCCAGTGCAACCGGGGAGCTGTTTTTT.

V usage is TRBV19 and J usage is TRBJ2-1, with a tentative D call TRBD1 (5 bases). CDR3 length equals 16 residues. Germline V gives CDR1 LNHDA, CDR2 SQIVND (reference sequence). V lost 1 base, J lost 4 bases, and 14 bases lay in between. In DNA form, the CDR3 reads TGTGCCAGTAGTATAGTAAGCTTCTCAGGGTACAATGAGCAGTTCTTC. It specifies CASSIVSFSGYNEQFF.

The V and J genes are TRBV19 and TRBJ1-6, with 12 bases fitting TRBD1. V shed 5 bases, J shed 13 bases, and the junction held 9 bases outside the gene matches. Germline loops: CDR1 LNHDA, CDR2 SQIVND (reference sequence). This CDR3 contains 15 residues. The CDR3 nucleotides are TGTGCCAGTAGTCCGGGACAGGGGGCGAGGTCGCCCCTCCACTTT. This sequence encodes CASSPGQGARSPLHF.

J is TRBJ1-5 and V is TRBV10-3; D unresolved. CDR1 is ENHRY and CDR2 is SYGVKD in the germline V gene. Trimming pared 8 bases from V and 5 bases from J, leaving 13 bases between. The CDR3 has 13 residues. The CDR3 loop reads CAIGRQSDQPQHF. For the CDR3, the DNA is TGTGCCATCGGGAGGCAGTCGGATCAGCCCCAGCATTTT.

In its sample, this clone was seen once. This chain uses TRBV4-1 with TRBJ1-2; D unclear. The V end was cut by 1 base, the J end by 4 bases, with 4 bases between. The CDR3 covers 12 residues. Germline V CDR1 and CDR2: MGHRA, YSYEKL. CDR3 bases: TGCGCCAGCAGCCAAGTATCCTATGGCTACACCTTC. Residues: CASSQVSYGYTF.

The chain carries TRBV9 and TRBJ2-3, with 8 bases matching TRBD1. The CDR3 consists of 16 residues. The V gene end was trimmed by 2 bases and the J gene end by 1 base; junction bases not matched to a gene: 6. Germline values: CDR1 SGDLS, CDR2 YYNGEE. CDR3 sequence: CASSVLTGVGTDTQYF. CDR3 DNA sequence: TGTGCCAGCAGCGTCCTGACAGGGGTGGGCACAGATACGCAGTATTTT.